The source of this T cell receptor beta chain is a study of CD8+ T cells in alopecia areata. Treatment defined: oral pan-JAK inhibitor, 5-10 mg twice daily. Isolated RNA was reverse transcribed into cDNA used as the sequencing template. Profiling relied on immunoSEQ multiplex PCR, and the TCRdb table lists in-frame clones only, not all of them. The table has 200,000 or so clones, approximately 45% seen once. Study-wide results and limits: For baseline CD8+ expansion, any link to response stays uncertain with one nonresponder. Lesional scalp displayed greater clonality than normal scalp, most notably in alopecia totalis/universalis. With tofacitinib ongoing, many expanded lesional clones persisted in both scalp and blood.

This clone was found a few times. Antigen unknown. The junction departs from germline at one end; a sequencing error may be responsible. This CDR3 region has 15 residues. Germline assignment: CDR1 SGHDT and CDR2 YYEEEE. This rearrangement joins TRBV5-6 to TRBJ2-5, with 8 nucleotides matching TRBD2. The source is a human donor with alopecia areata. Sequenced here: CD4+ T cells sorted from blood, sampled around week 37, from a patient treated with tofacitinib. The CDR3: CASSLSGGPQQTQYF. Written as DNA, the CDR3 is TGTGCCAGCAGCTTGTCGGGAGGGCCCCAACAGACCCAGTACTTC.